What follows are 3 T cell receptor beta chains derived from one specimen sequenced in a study of T cells in Graves' hyperthyroidism and ophthalmopathy. Researchers took RNA transcripts and amplified the TCR beta CDR3 regions from them. Initially, a first-round RT-PCR of the TCR CDR3 employed the HTBI primer set. TCRdb re-analysed the multiplex PCR reads in MiXCR, keeping a single row per CDR3 protein. Here the sample spans roughly 580,000 distinct CDR3 sequences, 11% to 15% being singletons. Sequencing was performed on blood. The receptors derive from a woman aged 30 to 39 with Graves' hyperthyroidism that later progressed to Graves' ophthalmopathy.

The chain joins TRBV6-1 to TRBJ2-3, with D hard to call. The germline CDR1 and CDR2 sequences are MNHNS and SASEGT. Trimming cost V 6 bases and J 5 bases, with 12 bases left between them. The CDR3 totals 13 residues. As DNA, the CDR3 is TGTGCCAGCAGCTCCCCCCTAAGAGATACGCAGTATTTT. It translates to CASSSPLRDTQYF.

There are many counts of this clonotype. The chain carries TRBV2 and TRBJ2-7; D may match TRBD1 or TRBD2 (5 bases each). Germline loops: CDR1 SNHLY, CDR2 FYNNEI. The CDR3 has 15 amino acids. Trimming shortened V by 8 bases and J by 6 bases, and 23 bases separated the two germline ends. CDR3 in amino acids: CASGALTGTNGEQYF. In DNA, the CDR3 is TGTGCCAGCGGCGCACTCACCGGGACCAACGGCGAGCAGTACTTC.

This clonotype was seen repeatedly, ten times or more. This rearrangement joins TRBV29-1 to TRBJ2-7; TRBD2 matches 13 bases. Germline CDR1 is SQVTM and CDR2 is ANQGSEA. This CDR3 spans 16 amino acids. V dropped 0 bases and J dropped 2; count of bases not matched to a gene: 4. Written as DNA, the CDR3 is TGCAGCGTTGAAGAGGGGACTAGCGGGATTCCCTACGAGCAGTACTTC. Translated, it gives CSVEEGTSGIPYEQYF.